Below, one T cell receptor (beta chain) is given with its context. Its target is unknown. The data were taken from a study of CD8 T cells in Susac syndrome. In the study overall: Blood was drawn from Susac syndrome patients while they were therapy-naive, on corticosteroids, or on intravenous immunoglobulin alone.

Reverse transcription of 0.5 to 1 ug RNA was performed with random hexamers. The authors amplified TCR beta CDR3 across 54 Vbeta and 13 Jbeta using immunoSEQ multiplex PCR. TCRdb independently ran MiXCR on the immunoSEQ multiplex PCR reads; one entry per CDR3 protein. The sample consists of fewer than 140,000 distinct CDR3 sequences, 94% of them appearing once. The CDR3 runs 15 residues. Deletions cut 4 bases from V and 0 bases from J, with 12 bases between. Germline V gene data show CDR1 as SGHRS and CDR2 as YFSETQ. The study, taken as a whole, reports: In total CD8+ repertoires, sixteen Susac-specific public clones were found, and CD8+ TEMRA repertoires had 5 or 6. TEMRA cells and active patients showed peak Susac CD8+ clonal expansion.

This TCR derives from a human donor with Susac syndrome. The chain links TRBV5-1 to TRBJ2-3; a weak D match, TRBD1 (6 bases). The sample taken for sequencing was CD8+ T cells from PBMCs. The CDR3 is CASSPTGWSTDTQYF. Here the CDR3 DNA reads TGCGCCAGCAGCCCTACAGGGTGGAGCACAGATACGCAGTATTTT. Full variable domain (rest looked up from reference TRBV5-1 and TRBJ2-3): KAGVTQTPRYLIKTRGQQVTLSCSPISGHRSVSWYQQTPGQGLQFLFEYFSETQRNKGNFPGRFSGRQFSNSRSEMNVSTLELGDSALYLCASSPTGWSTDTQYFGPGTRLTVL.